The rows below give T cell receptor beta chains drawn from one sample of a study of T-cell reconstitution after alpha-beta-depleted transplantation in children. TCRdb processed the PCR reads anew with MiXCR; each CDR3 protein has one entry. The data show about 160,000 distinct CDR3 sequences, roughly 11% seen once. The sample consisted of PBMCs, taken before TCRalphabeta/CD19-depleted stem cell transplant. These receptors originate from a boy between 2 and 10 years old with acute myeloid leukemia, due to receive a stem cell transplant. Both conserved end residues are part of each CDR3. D genes are given only for firm matches. Not every row has a clone size; where given, it reads once, few, many or a size class.

TRBV11-2	TRBD1	17	.	TRBJ1-5	TGTGCCAGCAGCTTATTTGCTGCAGGACAGGCCAATCAGCCCCAGCATTTT	CASSLFAAGQANQPQHF
TRBV7-2	.	13	many	TRBJ2-5	TGTGCCAGCAGCTTGGGCATGGCCGAGACCCAGTACTTC	CASSLGMAETQYF
TRBV6-1	.	14	many	TRBJ2-1	TGTGCCAGCAGTCCGTCCCTCGGGTCGAATGAGCAGTTCTTC	CASSPSLGSNEQFF
TRBV7-9	.	12	many	TRBJ1-1	TGTGCCAGCAGCTTAGGGAGTTATGAAGCTTTCTTT	CASSLGSYEAFF
TRBV29-1	TRBD1	12	many	TRBJ1-1	TGCAGCGTCACAGGGGGAATAACTGAAGCTTTCTTT	CSVTGGITEAFF
TRBV4-2	.	14	many	TRBJ1-3	TGTGCCAGCAGCCAAGATCCTGCTGGAAACACCATATATTTT	CASSQDPAGNTIYF
TRBV28	.	13	many	TRBJ1-1	TGTGCCAGCAGTTTACGCGACCACACTGAAGCTTTCTTT	CASSLRDHTEAFF
TRBV2	.	11	few	TRBJ2-1	TGTGCCAGCGTCGAGGGGAATGAGCAGTTCTTC	CASVEGNEQFF
TRBV5-8	.	17	many	TRBJ2-1	TGTGCCAGCACCAATCCTATAGCGATGAGCTCCTACAATGAGCAGTTCTTC	CASTNPIAMSSYNEQFF
TRBV10-3	.	15	many	TRBJ1-5	TGTGCCATCAGTGAGTCGGGGGGGTACGATCAGCCCCAGCATTTT	CAISESGGYDQPQHF
TRBV20-1	.	13	many	TRBJ2-7	TGCAGTGCTAGAGATGGACTACTTTACGAGCAGTACTTC	CSARDGLLYEQYF
TRBV5-6	.	16	many	TRBJ1-5	TGTGCCAGCAGCTTGGCCCCTTCGTCGGCGGGTCAGCCCCAGCATTTT	CASSLAPSSAGQPQHF
TRBV2	.	11	.	TRBJ2-7	TGTGCCAGCAGGGGGTTCTACGAGCAGTACTTC	CASRGFYEQYF
TRBV7-8	.	16	many	TRBJ1-1	TGTGCCAGCAGCCTACCACGTAGAGGACGGAGCACTGAAGCTTTCTTT	CASSLPRRGRSTEAFF
TRBV5-1	.	13	many	TRBJ1-1	TGCGCCAGCAGCTTGGTAGGTGGGGCTGAAGCTTTCTTT	CASSLVGGAEAFF
TRBV5-1	.	15	many	TRBJ2-5	TGCGCCAGCAGCTCTAGCCGGGGTGATCAAGAGACCCAGTACTTC	CASSSSRGDQETQYF
TRBV4-1	TRBD1	15	.	TRBJ1-5	TGCGCCAGCAGCCAAGCTGACAGGGTTGGTCAGCCCCAGCATTTT	CASSQADRVGQPQHF
TRBV20-1	TRBD2	12	few	TRBJ2-7	TGCAGTGGAGAAGCGGGAGCCTACGAGCAGTACTTC	CSGEAGAYEQYF
TRBV5-8	TRBD1	15	.	TRBJ1-5	TGTGCCAGCAGCTTAAGGGGGCAGGTCACTCAGCCCCAGCATTTT	CASSLRGQVTQPQHF
TRBV7-9	.	12	many	TRBJ2-5	TGTGCCAGCAGCTTACGAGTAGAGACCCAGTACTTC	CASSLRVETQYF
TRBV3-1	.	13	many	TRBJ2-3	TGTGCCAGCAGCCAGGCGAACACAGATACGCAGTATTTT	CASSQANTDTQYF
TRBV30	TRBD1	17	.	TRBJ2-6	TGTGCCTGGAGTCAACGGGACAGCCTCTCTGGGGCCAACGTCCTGACTTTC	CAWSQRDSLSGANVLTF
TRBV10-3	.	13	many	TRBJ1-5	TGTGCCAGCGCCCGGGACGTATATCAGCCCCAGCATTTT	CASARDVYQPQHF
TRBV10-3	TRBD1	15	few	TRBJ1-6	TGTGCCATCAGCAGGGGGGGAGAACATAATTCACCCCTCCACTTT	CAISRGGEHNSPLHF
TRBV10-1	TRBD2	18	many	TRBJ2-3	TGCGCCAGCAGTGAAGAGGTAGCGGGAGGGCCAGGAGAAGATACGCAGTATTTT	CASSEEVAGGPGEDTQYF
TRBV7-2	TRBD1	13	many	TRBJ2-5	TGTGCCAGCAGCCGGGACAGGCAAGAGACCCAGTACTTC	CASSRDRQETQYF
TRBV4-1	.	12	many	TRBJ1-2	TGCGCCAGCAGCGGGGAGAACTATGGCTACACCTTC	CASSGENYGYTF
TRBV2	TRBD1	14	medium-sized	TRBJ1-2	TGTGCCAGCAGTGCGGGGACAGGGAGTTATGGCTACACCTTC	CASSAGTGSYGYTF
TRBV20-1	.	16	many	TRBJ2-5	TGCAGTGCCACCAAGATAGTGACAGGTAGCAGAGAGACCCAGTACTTC	CSATKIVTGSRETQYF
TRBV7-3	TRBD2	13	many	TRBJ2-7	TGTGCCAGCAGCCACGGGGGGGGCCGCGAGCAGTACTTC	CASSHGGGREQYF
TRBV5-5	.	14	many	TRBJ2-2	TGTGCCAGCAGCTTGACTGGGTTCACCGGGGAGCTGTTTTTT	CASSLTGFTGELFF
TRBV20-1	.	11	many	TRBJ2-2	TGCAGTGCTCTGGACACCGGGGAGCTGTTTTTT	CSALDTGELFF
TRBV3-1	TRBD2	14	many	TRBJ2-4	TGTGCCAGCAGCCCGAGCGGGGGCGACGTCATTCAGTACTTC	CASSPSGGDVIQYF
TRBV11-1	.	18	many	TRBJ2-3	TGTGCCAGCAGCACTCCGGTTCCCAGCGTGGTTAGCACAGATACGCAGTATTTT	CASSTPVPSVVSTDTQYF
TRBV4-1	TRBD1	18	many	TRBJ2-2	TGCGCCAGCAGCCAGGACCGCTTTCCAGGGGGCGCCCCCGGGGAGCTGTTTTTT	CASSQDRFPGGAPGELFF
TRBV7-2	TRBD2	17	many	TRBJ2-1	TGTGCCAGCAGCTTAGGACCCCAGCGGGAGATGGGCAATGAGCAGTTCTTC	CASSLGPQREMGNEQFF
TRBV27	.	14	many	TRBJ2-1	TGTGCCAGCAGTTCCGCGGGGATATCCAATGAGCAGTTCTTC	CASSSAGISNEQFF
TRBV14	.	16	many	TRBJ2-7	TGTGCCAGCAGCCAAGATCGGGCGGGGAAACCCTACGAGCAGTACTTC	CASSQDRAGKPYEQYF
TRBV7-4	.	13	large	TRBJ1-1	TGTGCCAGCAGCTTGCGGATGAACACTGAAGCTTTCTTT	CASSLRMNTEAFF
TRBV20-1	.	13	many	TRBJ1-1	TGCACCTCCCCGGGGACATCGAACACTGAAGCTTTCTTT	CTSPGTSNTEAFF
TRBV5-6	.	15	many	TRBJ2-1	TGTGCCAGCAGCTTGGCTTGGGTCTCCTACAATGAGCAGTTCTTC	CASSLAWVSYNEQFF
TRBV5-1	TRBD2	16	many	TRBJ2-5	TGCGCCAGCAGCTGGGTTTCGACTAGCGCCCGAGAGACCCAGTACTTC	CASSWVSTSARETQYF
TRBV6-2/TRBV6-3	.	13	many	TRBJ1-1	TGTGCCAGCGCCTTGGGATTGAACACTGAAGCTTTCTTT	CASALGLNTEAFF
TRBV29-1	.	15	.	TRBJ2-7	TGCAGCGTCTGGACTCTAGGAGGGCCACGGGGCGAGCAGTACTTC	CSVWTLGGPRGEQYF
TRBV29-1	.	16	many	TRBJ1-1	TGCAGCGTGCAAAGGCTCTGGGGGGAATGGGACACTGAAGCTTTCTTT	CSVQRLWGEWDTEAFF
TRBV2	.	14	few	TRBJ2-6	TGTGCCAGCAGTGACCGGACCGGGGCCAACGTCCTGACTTTC	CASSDRTGANVLTF
TRBV15	.	14	many	TRBJ1-6	TGTGCCACCAGCAGAGATCTCGGTAATTCACCCCTCCACTTT	CATSRDLGNSPLHF
TRBV11-2	TRBD2	13	.	TRBJ2-3	TGTGCCAGCAGCCGCCTAGCGGGGGATACGCAGTATTTT	CASSRLAGDTQYF
TRBV9	.	15	many	TRBJ2-1	TGTGCCAGCAGCGTAGAGCAGTACTCCTACAATGAGCAGTTCTTC	CASSVEQYSYNEQFF
TRBV20-1	.	13	many	TRBJ1-1	TGCAGTGCTAGTGGCGGGGCGAACACTGAAGCTTTCTTT	CSASGGANTEAFF
TRBV4-1	.	11	many	TRBJ2-4	TGCGCCAGCAGCCAAGCTGGGTTGCGGTACTTC	CASSQAGLRYF
TRBV5-1	TRBD1	17	many	TRBJ2-1	TGCGCCAGCAGCTGGGGACAGGGGGACGGCTCCTACAATGAGCAGTTCTTC	CASSWGQGDGSYNEQFF
TRBV7-9	.	13	many	TRBJ1-1	TGTGCCAGCAGCCGGGGGGGGACCACTGAAGCTTTCTTT	CASSRGGTTEAFF
TRBV4-1	TRBD1	14	many	TRBJ1-1	TGCGCCAGCAGTCTAAGACAGGGGTACACTGAAGCTTTCTTT	CASSLRQGYTEAFF
TRBV5-1	TRBD1	14	many	TRBJ1-3	TGCGCCAGCAGCCCGGGACAGGGAGGAAACACCATATATTTT	CASSPGQGGNTIYF
TRBV29-1	.	12	many	TRBJ2-1	TGCAGCGGGGTCCGGTACTACAATGAGCAGTTCTTC	CSGVRYYNEQFF
TRBV9	.	13	many	TRBJ2-5	TGTGCCAGCAGCGGAACGGAGAGGGAGACCCAGTACTTC	CASSGTERETQYF
TRBV5-1	.	14	many	TRBJ2-2	TGCGCCAGCAGCTTGGGGTCCGTCCTCGGGGAGCTGTTTTTT	CASSLGSVLGELFF
TRBV28	TRBD2	12	many	TRBJ2-1	TGTGCCAGCAGGCGGGAGTCCGGCCTGGGGTTCTTC	CASRRESGLGFF
TRBV7-9	.	14	many	TRBJ1-5	TGTGCCAGCAGCTTATCCTTGGAGGCCGAGCCCCAGCATTTT	CASSLSLEAEPQHF